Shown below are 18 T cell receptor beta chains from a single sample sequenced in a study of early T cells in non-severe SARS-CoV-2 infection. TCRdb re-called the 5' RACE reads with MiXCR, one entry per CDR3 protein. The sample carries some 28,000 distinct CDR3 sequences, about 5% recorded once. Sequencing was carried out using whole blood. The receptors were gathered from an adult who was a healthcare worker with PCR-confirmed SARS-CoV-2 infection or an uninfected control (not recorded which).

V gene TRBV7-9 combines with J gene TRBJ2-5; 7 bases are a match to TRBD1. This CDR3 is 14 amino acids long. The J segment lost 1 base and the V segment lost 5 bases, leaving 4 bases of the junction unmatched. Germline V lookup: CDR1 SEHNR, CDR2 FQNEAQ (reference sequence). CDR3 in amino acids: CASSREGAQETQYF. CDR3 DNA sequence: TGTGCCAGCAGCCGCGAGGGGGCCCAAGAGACCCAGTACTTC. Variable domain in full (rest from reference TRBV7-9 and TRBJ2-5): DTGVSQNPRHKITKRGQNVTFRCDPISEHNRLYWYRQTLGQGPEFLTYFQNEAQLEKSRLLSDRFSAERPKGSFSTLEIQRTEQGDSAMYLCASSREGAQETQYFGPGTRLLVL.

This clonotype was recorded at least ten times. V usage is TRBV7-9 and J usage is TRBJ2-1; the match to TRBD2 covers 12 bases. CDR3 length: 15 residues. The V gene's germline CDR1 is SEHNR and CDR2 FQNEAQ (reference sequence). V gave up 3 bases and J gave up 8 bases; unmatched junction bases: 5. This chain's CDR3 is CASSFGLAGRDEQFF. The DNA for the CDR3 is TGTGCCAGCAGCTTTGGACTAGCGGGGAGGGATGAGCAGTTCTTC.

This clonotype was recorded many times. The CDR3 is CASSLAGAAWGAKNIQYF. The CDR3 bases are TGCGCCAGCAGCTTGGCAGGAGCCGCCTGGGGAGCCAAAAACATTCAGTACTTC. The chain is built from TRBV5-1 and TRBJ2-4, with no clear D. This CDR3 has 18 residues. The V end lost 0 bases, the J end lost 0 bases, and 16 bases lay between the germline ends. The germline V gene encodes CDR1 SGHRS and CDR2 YFSETQ.

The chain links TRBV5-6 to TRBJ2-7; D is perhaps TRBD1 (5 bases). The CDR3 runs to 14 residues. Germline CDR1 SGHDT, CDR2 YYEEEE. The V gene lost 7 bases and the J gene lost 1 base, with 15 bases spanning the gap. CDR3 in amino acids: CASGRAGQSYEQYF. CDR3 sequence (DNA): TGTGCCAGCGGAAGGGCAGGGCAATCCTACGAGCAGTACTTC.

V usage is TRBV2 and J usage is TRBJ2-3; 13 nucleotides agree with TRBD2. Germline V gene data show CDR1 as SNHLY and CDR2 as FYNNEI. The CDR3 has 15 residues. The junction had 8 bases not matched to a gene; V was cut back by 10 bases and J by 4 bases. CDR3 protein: CANSAGLAGADTQYF. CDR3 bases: TGTGCCAACAGCGCCGGACTAGCGGGAGCAGATACGCAGTATTTT.

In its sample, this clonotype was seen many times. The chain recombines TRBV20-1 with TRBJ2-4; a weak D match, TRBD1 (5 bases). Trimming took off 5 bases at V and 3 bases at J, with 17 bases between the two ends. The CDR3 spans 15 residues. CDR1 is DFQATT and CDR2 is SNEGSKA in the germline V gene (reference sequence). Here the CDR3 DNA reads TGCAGTGCTTCCGATGTGCTCAGGGTCAAAAACATTCAGTACTTC. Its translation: CSASDVLRVKNIQYF.

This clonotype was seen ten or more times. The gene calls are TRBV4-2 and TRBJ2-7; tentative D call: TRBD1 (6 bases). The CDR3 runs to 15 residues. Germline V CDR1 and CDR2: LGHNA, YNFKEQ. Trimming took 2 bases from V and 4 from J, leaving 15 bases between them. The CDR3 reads CASSQPGVGSYEQYF. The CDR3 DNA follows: TGTGCCAGCAGCCAACCAGGGGTCGGATCTTACGAGCAGTACTTC.

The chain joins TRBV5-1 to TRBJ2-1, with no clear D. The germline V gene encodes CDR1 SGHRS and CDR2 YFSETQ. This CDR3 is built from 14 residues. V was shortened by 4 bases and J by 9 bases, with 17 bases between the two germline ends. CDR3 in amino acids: CASSPGVSLGEQFF. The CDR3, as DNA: TGCGCCAGCAGCCCTGGGGTCTCACTGGGTGAGCAGTTCTTC.

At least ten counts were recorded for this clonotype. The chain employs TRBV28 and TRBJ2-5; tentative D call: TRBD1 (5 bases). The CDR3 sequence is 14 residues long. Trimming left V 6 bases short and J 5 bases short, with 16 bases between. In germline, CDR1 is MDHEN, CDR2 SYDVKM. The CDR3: CASRPQGQRETQYF. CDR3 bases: TGTGCCAGCAGACCGCAGGGCCAACGGGAGACCCAGTACTTC.

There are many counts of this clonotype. The CDR3 sequence: CASSALGRGGYEQYF. CDR3 sequence (DNA): TGCGCCAGCAGTGCACTTGGGCGGGGGGGCTACGAGCAGTACTTC. The genes are TRBV10-2 and TRBJ2-7; 9 bases map to TRBD2. With 4 bases clipped from V and 3 bases from J, the junction kept 7 bases outside the gene matches. From germline, CDR1 is WSHSY and CDR2 SAAADI. CDR3 size: 15 residues.

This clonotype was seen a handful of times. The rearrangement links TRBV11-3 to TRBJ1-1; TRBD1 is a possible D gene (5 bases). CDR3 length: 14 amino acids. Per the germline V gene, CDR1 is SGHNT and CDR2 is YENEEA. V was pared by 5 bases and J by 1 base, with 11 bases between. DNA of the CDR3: TGTGCCAGCAGCCCCGACGGGGCGAACACTGAAGCTTTCTTT. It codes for CASSPDGANTEAFF.

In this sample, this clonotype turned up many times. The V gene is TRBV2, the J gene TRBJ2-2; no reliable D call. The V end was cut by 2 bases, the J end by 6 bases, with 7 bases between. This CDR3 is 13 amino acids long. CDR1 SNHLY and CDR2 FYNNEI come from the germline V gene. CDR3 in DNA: TGTGCCAGCAGTGAACGTTTAGCCGGGGAGCTGTTTTTT. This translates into CASSERLAGELFF.

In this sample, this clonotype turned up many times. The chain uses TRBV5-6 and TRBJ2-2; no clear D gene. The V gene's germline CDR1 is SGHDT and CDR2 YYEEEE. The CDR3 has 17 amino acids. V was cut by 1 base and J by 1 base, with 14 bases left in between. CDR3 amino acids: CASSLRFLAKNTGELFF. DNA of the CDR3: TGTGCCAGCAGCTTGAGGTTTCTTGCGAAGAACACCGGGGAGCTGTTTTTT.

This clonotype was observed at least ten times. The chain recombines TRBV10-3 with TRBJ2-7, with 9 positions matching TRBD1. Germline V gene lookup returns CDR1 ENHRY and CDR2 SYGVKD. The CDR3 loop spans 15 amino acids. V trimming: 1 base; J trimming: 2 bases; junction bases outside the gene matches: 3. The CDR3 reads CAISEWGTGTYEQYF. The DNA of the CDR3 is TGTGCCATCAGTGAGTGGGGGACAGGGACCTACGAGCAGTACTTC.

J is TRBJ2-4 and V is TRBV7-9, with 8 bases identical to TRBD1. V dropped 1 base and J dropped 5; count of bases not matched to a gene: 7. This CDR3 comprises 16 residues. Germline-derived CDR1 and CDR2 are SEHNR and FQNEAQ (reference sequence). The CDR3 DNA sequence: TGTGCCAGCAGCTTAGTTTTAGGGACAGGTCAAAACATTCAGTACTTC. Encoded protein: CASSLVLGTGQNIQYF.

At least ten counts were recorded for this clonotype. CDR3 bases: TGTGCCAGCAGCCGCAGGCAAGAGACCCAGTACTTC. This encodes CASSRRQETQYF. J is TRBJ2-5 and V is TRBV7-8; D gene ambiguous. V gave up 5 bases and J gave up 2 bases, with 6 bases separating them. The germline V gene encodes CDR1 SGHVS and CDR2 FQNEAQ. The CDR3 runs 12 residues.

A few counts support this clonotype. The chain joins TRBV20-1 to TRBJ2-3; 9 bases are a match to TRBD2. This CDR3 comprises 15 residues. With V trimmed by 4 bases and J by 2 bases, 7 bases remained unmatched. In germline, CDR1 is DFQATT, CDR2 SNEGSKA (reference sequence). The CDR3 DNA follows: TGCAGTGCTAACAGACTAGCGGTAAACACAGATACGCAGTATTTT. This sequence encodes CSANRLAVNTDTQYF.

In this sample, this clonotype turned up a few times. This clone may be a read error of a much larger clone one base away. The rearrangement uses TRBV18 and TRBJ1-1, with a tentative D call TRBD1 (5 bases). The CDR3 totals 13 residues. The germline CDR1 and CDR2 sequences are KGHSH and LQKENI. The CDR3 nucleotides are TGTGCCAGCTCCCCAGGAATGGGGACTGTAGCTTTCTTT. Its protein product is CASSPGMGTVAFF.